This T cell receptor beta chain was documented in a study of T cell responses to AZD1222 COVID-19 vaccine. Clones were sequenced by immunoSEQ multiplex PCR, and TCRdb holds only the in-frame ones, with some missing. The sample has 90,000 to 120,000 clones, just over 90% seen once. Trimming took off 2 bases at V and 0 bases at J, with 10 bases between the two ends. Germline CDR1 reads LGHDT; CDR2 reads YNNKEL (reference sequence). The CDR3 is 15 residues long. This TCR derives from an adult who received the AZD1222 COVID-19 vaccine. The sample was peripheral blood, taken 28 days after the second AZD1222 dose. The V gene is TRBV3-1 (or the pseudogene TRBV3-2), the J gene TRBJ1-1; D not resolved. CDR3 DNA: TGTGCCAGCAGCCAAACTTGGGCTATGAACACTGAAGCTTTCTTT. Its translation is CASSQTWAMNTEAFF.